This TCR beta chain was obtained from a study of T-cell memory formation after mild COVID-19 (dated by TCRdb to about 2021). Regarding the research as a whole: TCR sequence clusters from the two donors were largely donor specific. T-cell clones expanding and contracting after mild COVID-19 in a couple of donors were tracked by longitudinal TCRalpha and TCRbeta repertoire sequencing. The cohort was made up of two young adult volunteers, one female and one male, who were previously healthy. On the study overall, not on this receptor specifically: Contracting CD4+ clones appeared mostly in the CM and EM memory subsets, whereas CD8+ clones were enriched in EMRA. The study included only a couple of mild cases, and larger cohorts that include severe cases with pre-infection samples were judged to be necessary. Some responding clones were found in pre-infection memory, which suggests that pre-existing cross-reactive memory T cells took part in the SARS-CoV-2 response. SARS-CoV-2 specificity of the second-wave clones peaking on day 37 was not confirmed. Clones contracting from day 15 to 85 had balanced CD4/CD8 phenotypes, while a second wave expanding from day 15 to 37 was biased towards CD4+.

Trimming accounts for 0 bases at V and 10 bases at J, while the number of junction bases matched to no gene is 5. CDR1 is given as LGHNA and CDR2 as YSLEER, both from the germline V gene. From its cysteine to its phenylalanine, the CDR3 spans 15 amino acids. The entry retains the CDR3 DNA only, 45 bases that are in frame from base 1. Reads for this sample came from an Illumina NovaSeq 6000. cDNA libraries for TCRalpha and TCRbeta were prepared by 5'RACE using constant-segment primers, with sample barcodes and unique molecular identifiers added. RNA was extracted from every sample with Trizol reagent. Libraries were amplified in two PCR steps, with a second sample barcode and Illumina TruSeq adapters added in the second step. Libraries were sequenced on an Illumina NovaSeq with 2 x 150 bp paired-end reads. The source study handled its data this way. Demultiplexing of reads and collapsing into UMI-guided consensus sequences were performed with migec v1.2.7. Using mixcr v2.1.11, UMI consensuses were aligned to TRA and TRB V and J templates and then assembled into clonotypes. A clonotype was counted as expanded or contracted only if both edgeR and NoisET called the change significant, with noise models trained on biological replicates. For edgeR calls, the thresholds were a false discovery rate-adjusted p below 0.01 and a log2 fold-change of 1. As an exploratory analysis of dynamics, max-normalized trajectories of the 1000 most abundant clonotypes were examined by PCA with hierarchical clustering. The CD4 or CD8 phenotype of responding clones was assigned using the separately sequenced CD4+ and CD8+ repertoires. The public sequencing data were trimmed at Q25 with fastp and processed into clonotypes with MiXCR by TCRdb, which kept only in-frame beta chains. CDR3 protein sequences are deduplicated, and each keeps its most common genes and DNA. What appears here as the V and J calls and clone size reflects TCRdb's work, not the paper's. The table for this sample lists some 320,000 distinct CDR3 sequences; less than 20% of them were counted only once. 20% to 25% of the sample goes to the ten largest clones.

Ficoll-Paque density gradient centrifugation was used to isolate PBMCs. This clonotype was observed many times. What antigen it recognizes has not been identified. No much larger clonotype is one base removed from it; base qualities were not supplied. This sequence uses TRBV4-3 and TRBJ2-3; TRBD2 agrees with 12 junctional bases. This sequence originates from a man aged 18 to 30 who had mild COVID-19 (a few samples of this study predate the infection). The sample titles of this study are shuffled in the database, so cell type and time point are left out; the donor was told from shared clones. Sequencing was carried out using PBMCs or a T cell subset sorted from them (not recorded which). The encoded CDR3 is CASSQEASGGAAQYF. The bases read TGCGCCAGCAGCCAAGAGGCTAGCGGGGGGGCTGCGCAGTATTTT.